Listed below are T cell receptor beta chains from one sample, sequenced in a study of cytomegalovirus exposure and HLA in healthy donors. TCRdb's copy holds only in-frame clones and misses some; the assay was immunoSEQ multiplex PCR. The sample carries some 140,000 clones, around 78% recorded once. The specimen was PBMCs. These receptors were taken from a female donor in good health and CMV-seropositive. Both conserved end residues are part of each CDR3. A D gene is named only where the DNA matches it firmly. Rows give clone size only sometimes, using once, few, many, or a class for an expanded clone.

D: -; size: -; J: TRBJ2-1; V: TRBV28; CDR3: CASSFSGSSYNEQFF; DNA: TGTGCCAGCAGTTTTAGTGGGAGCTCCTACAATGAGCAGTTCTTC
D: -; size: -; J: TRBJ1-2; V: TRBV18; CDR3: CASSPMGRYTF; DNA: TGTGCCAGCTCACCCATGGGGCGCTACACCTTC
D: -; size: -; J: TRBJ2-3; V: TRBV27; CDR3: CASIVSAASTDTQYF; DNA: TGTGCCAGCATTGTGTCTGCGGCTAGCACAGATACGCAGTATTTT
D: TRBD1; size: few; J: TRBJ1-2; V: TRBV27; CDR3: CASTALGTGDGYGYTF; DNA: TGTGCCAGCACTGCCCTGGGGACAGGGGATGGTTATGGCTACACCTTC
D: TRBD2; size: few; J: TRBJ2-1; V: TRBV7-3; CDR3: CASSLITLTSGSPSGQFF; DNA: TGTGCCAGCAGCTTAATCACCCTGACTAGCGGGAGTCCAAGTGGACAGTTCTTC
D: -; size: -; J: TRBJ2-1; V: TRBV28; CDR3: CASSDPPGGRKSSYNEQFF; DNA: TGTGCCAGCAGTGATCCCCCGGGGGGCCGGAAGAGTTCCTACAATGAGCAGTTCTTC
D: -; size: -; J: TRBJ1-2; V: TRBV11-1; CDR3: CASSGDSNYGYTF; DNA: TGTGCCAGCAGCGGTGACAGCAACTATGGCTACACCTTC
D: TRBD2; size: -; J: TRBJ2-7; V: TRBV13; CDR3: CASSLRLAGFYEQYF; DNA: TGTGCCAGCAGCTTAAGACTAGCGGGTTTCTACGAGCAGTACTTC
D: TRBD2; size: few; J: TRBJ2-3; V: TRBV19; CDR3: CASSIDRRTSGRADTQYF; DNA: TGTGCCAGTAGTATAGATCGGAGGACTAGCGGGAGGGCAGATACGCAGTATTTT
D: -; size: -; J: TRBJ2-2; V: TRBV6-6; CDR3: CASRPGRNTGELFF; DNA: TGTGCCAGCAGACCGGGTCGGAACACCGGGGAGCTGTTTTTT
D: TRBD2; size: -; J: TRBJ2-3; V: TRBV6-1; CDR3: CASSDFSTSGGTDTQYF; DNA: TGTGCCAGCAGTGACTTTTCGACTAGCGGGGGCACAGATACGCAGTATTTT
D: -; size: -; J: TRBJ1-2; V: TRBV5-5; CDR3: CASSLAPGTLTNYGYTF; DNA: TGTGCCAGCAGCTTGGCTCCAGGGACACTTACTAACTATGGCTACACCTTC
D: -; size: -; J: TRBJ2-3; V: TRBV4-2; CDR3: CASSPLGGASTDTQYF; DNA: TGTGCCAGCAGTCCCTTGGGGGGAGCTAGCACAGATACGCAGTATTTT
D: -; size: -; J: TRBJ2-3; V: TRBV11-3; CDR3: CASSLSTSTDTQYF; DNA: TGTGCCAGCAGCCTAAGTACTAGCACAGATACGCAGTATTTT
D: TRBD1; size: -; J: TRBJ2-7; V: TRBV19; CDR3: CASSTRQGYEQYF; DNA: TGTGCCAGTAGTACGCGACAGGGCTACGAGCAGTACTTC
D: -; size: -; J: TRBJ1-2; V: TRBV28; CDR3: CASSLSGELTNYGYTF; DNA: TGTGCCAGCAGTTTATCCGGGGAGTTAACTAACTATGGCTACACCTTC
D: TRBD1; size: -; J: TRBJ2-1; V: TRBV11-3; CDR3: CASSRQGESYNEQFF; DNA: TGTGCCAGCAGTCGACAGGGAGAATCCTACAATGAGCAGTTCTTC
D: TRBD1; size: -; J: TRBJ2-1; V: TRBV18; CDR3: CASSPPGWDRGYNEQFF; DNA: TGTGCCAGCTCACCACCGGGGTGGGACAGGGGCTACAATGAGCAGTTCTTC
D: -; size: -; J: TRBJ1-1; V: TRBV27; CDR3: CASIGVTEAFF; DNA: TGTGCCAGCATTGGAGTCACTGAAGCTTTCTTT
D: -; size: once; J: TRBJ1-2; V: TRBV6-1; CDR3: CASSEASGGGGYTF; DNA: TGTGCCAGCAGTGAAGCGTCGGGAGGTGGTGGCTACACCTTC
D: -; size: -; J: TRBJ2-5; V: TRBV11-2; CDR3: CASSLVLFGETQYF; DNA: TGTGCCAGCAGCTTAGTACTTTTCGGGGAGACCCAGTACTTC
D: -; size: -; J: TRBJ1-2; V: TRBV5-1; CDR3: CASSPGELMVGGYTF; DNA: TGCGCCAGCAGCCCCGGGGAGCTGATGGTGGGGGGCTACACCTTC
D: -; size: -; J: TRBJ1-5; V: TRBV5-4; CDR3: CASSSGSGQPQHF; DNA: TGTGCCAGCAGCTCAGGCTCCGGTCAGCCCCAGCATTTT
D: -; size: -; J: TRBJ1-1; V: TRBV9; CDR3: CASSLQRNTEAFF; DNA: TGTGCCAGCAGTTTACAGAGGAACACTGAAGCTTTCTTT
D: TRBD1; size: -; J: TRBJ2-3; V: TRBV7-2; CDR3: CASRSPVGQGTDTQYF; DNA: TGTGCCAGCAGATCCCCGGTGGGACAGGGCACAGATACGCAGTATTTT
D: -; size: few; J: TRBJ1-1; V: TRBV5-5; CDR3: CASSLYVGKEGAFF; DNA: TGTGCCAGCAGCCTGTACGTGGGCAAAGAAGGAGCTTTCTTT
D: TRBD1; size: -; J: TRBJ1-4; V: TRBV29-1; CDR3: CSVGDSGKLFF; DNA: TGCAGCGTGGGGGACAGTGGGAAACTGTTTTTT
D: -; size: few; J: TRBJ2-7; V: TRBV28; CDR3: CASSLTGYSYEQYF; DNA: TGTGCCAGCAGTTTAACGGGATACTCCTACGAGCAGTACTTC
D: TRBD2; size: few; J: TRBJ2-2; V: TRBV29-1; CDR3: CSAGLVGTGELFF; DNA: TGCAGCGCCGGACTAGTGGGCACCGGGGAGCTGTTTTTT
D: TRBD2; size: few; J: TRBJ2-1; V: TRBV6-5; CDR3: CASRATSGGDEQFF; DNA: TGTGCCAGCAGAGCGACTAGCGGGGGCGATGAGCAGTTCTTC
D: -; size: -; J: TRBJ2-7; V: TRBV14; CDR3: CASSVTYEQYF; DNA: TGTGCCAGCAGCGTTACCTACGAGCAGTACTTC
D: TRBD1; size: few; J: TRBJ1-2; V: TRBV23-1; CDR3: CASRGTGRPNYGYTF; DNA: TGCGCCAGCAGAGGGACAGGGAGACCAAACTATGGCTACACCTTC
D: TRBD1; size: -; J: TRBJ1-1; V: TRBV29-1; CDR3: CSVKGQGRTEAFF; DNA: TGCAGCGTAAAAGGACAGGGGAGAACTGAAGCTTTCTTT
D: -; size: -; J: TRBJ2-7; V: TRBV6-5; CDR3: CASKKAGVYEQYF; DNA: TGTGCCAGCAAGAAGGCAGGGGTATACGAGCAGTACTTC
D: TRBD2; size: -; J: TRBJ2-2; V: TRBV5-1; CDR3: CASSSLAGSNTGELFF; DNA: TGCGCCAGCAGCTCCTTAGCGGGTTCGAACACCGGGGAGCTGTTTTTT
D: -; size: -; J: TRBJ2-7; V: TRBV28; CDR3: CASTTHGGPSYEQYF; DNA: TGTGCCAGCACCACACACGGGGGTCCCTCCTACGAGCAGTACTTC
D: -; size: -; J: TRBJ2-1; V: TRBV5-4; CDR3: CASSLRDTHNEQFF; DNA: TGTGCCAGCAGCTTGAGGGACACTCACAATGAGCAGTTCTTC
D: -; size: -; J: TRBJ2-3; V: TRBV29-1; CDR3: CSALGQSTDTQYF; DNA: TGCAGCGCTCTCGGACAGAGCACAGATACGCAGTATTTT
D: TRBD1; size: once; J: TRBJ2-1; V: TRBV27; CDR3: CASSLYDRGREQFF; DNA: TGTGCCAGCAGTTTATACGACAGGGGTCGTGAGCAGTTCTTC